These T cell receptor beta chains were read from a single sample in a study of cytomegalovirus exposure and HLA in healthy donors. Repertoires were generated with immunoSEQ multiplex PCR, while TCRdb's copy carries only in-frame clones and drops some. The sample lists tens of thousands of clones; 81% were seen once. The sequenced material came from PBMCs. The receptors come from a woman aged 25 to 39 in good health and CMV-seronegative. Both conserved end residues are part of each CDR3. A D gene is named only where the DNA matches it firmly. Only some rows state a clone size, as once, few, many or a class for expanded clones.

j_gene | v_gene | abundance | d_gene | len | CDR3aa | CDR3nt
TRBJ2-1 | TRBV4-1 | - | - | 14 | CASSQGAGGNEQFF | TGCGCCAGCAGCCAAGGAGCGGGTGGGAATGAGCAGTTCTTC
TRBJ2-1 | TRBV19 | few | - | 12 | CASRAGISEQFF | TGTGCCAGTAGGGCGGGAATCAGTGAGCAGTTCTTC
TRBJ2-7 | TRBV2 | - | TRBD2 | 19 | CASKEVSGGRLRLGYEQYF | TGTGCCAGCAAGGAAGTATCTGGCGGGAGGCTACGCTTGGGGTACGAGCAGTACTTC
TRBJ1-1 | TRBV5-1 | - | - | 15 | CASTLGGGTTTEAFF | TGCGCCAGCACCCTAGGGGGGGGCACTACCACTGAAGCTTTCTTT
TRBJ2-7 | TRBV9 | - | TRBD2 | 14 | CASSEASGIGEQYF | TGTGCCAGCAGCGAAGCTAGCGGGATCGGCGAGCAGTACTTC
TRBJ2-3 | TRBV5-1 | - | TRBD2 | 16 | CASSRGTSGSTDTQYF | TGCGCCAGCAGCCGGGGGACTAGCGGGAGTACAGATACGCAGTATTTT
TRBJ2-7 | TRBV10-3 | - | - | 15 | CAIRDPGSSFDEQYF | TGTGCCATCAGAGACCCGGGGTCCAGCTTCGACGAGCAGTACTTC
TRBJ1-2 | TRBV10-3 | - | - | 15 | CAISEHQEQEYGYTF | TGTGCCATCAGTGAGCATCAGGAACAAGAATATGGCTACACCTTC
TRBJ1-3 | TRBV19 | - | TRBD1 | 16 | CASRPRDRGQGNTIYF | TGTGCCAGTAGGCCCCGCGACAGGGGGCAGGGAAACACCATATATTTT
TRBJ2-5 | TRBV6-1 | - | - | 15 | CASNLQGSIRETQYF | TGTGCCAGCAACCTACAGGGATCGATACGAGAGACCCAGTACTTC
TRBJ1-2 | TRBV7-9 | - | - | 14 | CASSLLEGGYGYTF | TGTGCCAGCAGCTTATTGGAAGGGGGCTATGGCTACACCTTC
TRBJ2-7 | TRBV9 | - | - | 15 | CASSVEGGETYEQYF | TGTGCCAGCAGCGTAGAAGGGGGTGAAACCTACGAGCAGTACTTC
TRBJ1-2 | TRBV28 | - | TRBD1 | 15 | CASSPVLTGYEGYTF | TGTGCCAGCAGCCCCGTTCTGACAGGGTATGAGGGCTACACCTTC
TRBJ2-3 | TRBV18 | few | TRBD2 | 16 | CASSPALAGSTDTQYF | TGTGCCAGCTCACCAGCCCTAGCGGGAAGCACAGATACGCAGTATTTT
TRBJ2-7 | TRBV11-3 | - | - | 14 | CASSRGSATYEQYF | TGTGCCAGCTCGCGGGGTAGCGCAACCTACGAGCAGTACTTC
TRBJ2-7 | TRBV4-3 | - | - | 16 | CASSQGTRVVAYEQYF | TGCGCCAGCAGCCAAGGTACGCGGGTAGTCGCCTACGAGCAGTACTTC
TRBJ2-7 | TRBV9 | once | TRBD2 | 15 | CASSVAGTTSYEQYF | TGTGCCAGCAGCGTAGCGGGGACTACTTCCTACGAGCAGTACTTC
TRBJ1-2 | TRBV20-1 | - | - | 11 | CSASQVYGYTF | TGCAGTGCTAGCCAGGTATATGGCTACACCTTC
TRBJ1-2 | TRBV28 | - | TRBD1 | 16 | CASSTTGTASLYGYTF | TGTGCCAGCAGTACAACCGGGACAGCAAGCCTCTATGGCTACACCTTC
TRBJ1-5 | TRBV5-1 | - | TRBD1 | 16 | CASSGQGAQGNQPQHF | TGCGCCAGTTCGGGACAGGGGGCGCAAGGCAATCAGCCCCAGCATTTT
TRBJ1-4 | TRBV7-9 | - | TRBD1 | 16 | CASSSIVGTGTEKLFF | TGTGCCAGCAGCTCCATCGTGGGGACAGGGACGGAAAAACTGTTTTTT
TRBJ2-7 | TRBV27 | - | TRBD2 | 15 | CASSPLAGGPGEQYF | TGTGCCAGCAGCCCCCTAGCGGGAGGGCCGGGGGAGCAGTACTTC
TRBJ2-7 | TRBV6-1 | - | TRBD1 | 14 | CAVEGALATYEQYF | TGTGCCGTCGAGGGGGCCCTGGCTACCTACGAGCAGTACTTC
TRBJ2-3 | TRBV5-1 | - | TRBD2 | 14 | CATTAGGRTDTQYF | TGCGCCACCACAGCGGGAGGACGCACAGATACGCAGTATTTT
TRBJ2-7 | TRBV12-5 | - | TRBD1 | 15 | CASAQTGDKAYEQYF | TGTGCTAGTGCCCAGACAGGGGACAAGGCCTACGAGCAGTACTTC
TRBJ1-2 | TRBV6-5 | few | - | 13 | CASGRTGNYGYTF | TGTGCCAGCGGAAGGACTGGCAACTATGGCTACACCTTC
TRBJ2-1 | TRBV5-1 | - | - | 19 | CASSLAGEMMGRSYNEQFF | TGCGCCAGCAGCTTGGCAGGGGAAATGATGGGGCGGTCCTACAATGAGCAGTTCTTC
TRBJ2-7 | TRBV6-5 | - | - | 11 | CASSTGYEQYF | TGTGCCAGCAGTACAGGCTACGAGCAGTACTTC
TRBJ2-1 | TRBV19 | - | - | 16 | CASSTPWGSSYNEQFF | TGTGCCAGTAGTACGCCTTGGGGCAGCTCCTACAATGAGCAGTTCTTC
TRBJ2-7 | TRBV9 | - | - | 15 | CASSVTRGNSYEQYF | TGTGCCAGCAGCGTAACGCGGGGTAACTCCTACGAGCAGTACTTC
TRBJ2-7 | TRBV28 | - | TRBD1 | 15 | CASSLSGQGFYEQYF | TGTGCCAGCAGTTTATCGGGACAGGGCTTCTACGAGCAGTACTTC
TRBJ1-4 | TRBV2 | - | - | 14 | CASSGGGVNEKLFF | TGTGCCAGCAGTGGAGGGGGGGTTAATGAAAAACTGTTTTTT
TRBJ2-5 | TRBV9 | - | TRBD1 | 14 | CASSPRTGLETQYF | TGTGCCAGCAGCCCAAGGACAGGGTTGGAGACCCAGTACTTC
TRBJ2-5 | TRBV2 | - | TRBD1 | 18 | CASSEVMGRQGMQETQYF | TGTGCCAGCAGTGAGGTAATGGGAAGACAGGGAATGCAAGAGACCCAGTACTTC
TRBJ2-7 | TRBV6-1 | - | - | 16 | CASSGSPSPGGYEQYF | TGTGCCAGCAGTGGAAGTCCCAGCCCTGGAGGCTACGAGCAGTACTTC
TRBJ2-5 | TRBV7-9 | - | - | 11 | CSSSPKETQYF | TGTTCCAGCAGCCCTAAAGAGACCCAGTACTTC
TRBJ2-6 | TRBV19 | - | - | 18 | CASSIDSGNVAGANVLTF | TGTGCCAGTAGTATAGACTCAGGGAACGTTGCTGGGGCCAACGTCCTGACTTTC
TRBJ2-1 | TRBV27 | - | TRBD2 | 19 | CASSSRYPRTSGVYNEQFF | TGTGCCAGCAGTTCCCGATACCCGCGGACTAGCGGGGTATACAACGAGCAGTTCTTC
TRBJ1-2 | TRBV4-1 | once | TRBD1 | 14 | CASSQETGNYGYTF | TGCGCCAGCAGCCAAGAGACAGGGAACTATGGCTACACCTTC
TRBJ2-3 | TRBV19 | - | TRBD2 | 15 | CASSTASGSPDTQYF | TGTGCCAGTAGTACGGCTAGCGGGAGTCCAGATACGCAGTATTTT
TRBJ1-4 | TRBV28 | few | - | 14 | CASRAWQGNEKLFF | TGTGCCAGCAGAGCGTGGCAGGGGAATGAAAAACTGTTTTTT
TRBJ2-5 | TRBV19 | - | TRBD1 | 14 | CASSKGQGQETQYF | TGTGCCAGTAGTAAAGGACAGGGACAAGAGACCCAGTACTTC
TRBJ1-4 | TRBV6-5 | - | TRBD1 | 14 | CASSLGQPNEKLFF | TGTGCCAGCAGTTTGGGACAGCCTAATGAAAAACTGTTTTTT
TRBJ1-1 | TRBV15 | - | TRBD1 | 16 | CATSRGGQGKNTEAFF | TGTGCCACCAGCAGGGGAGGACAGGGAAAGAACACTGAAGCTTTCTTT
TRBJ1-5 | TRBV29-1 | - | - | 13 | CSVVEQINQPQHF | TGCAGCGTTGTTGAACAGATCAATCAGCCCCAGCATTTT
TRBJ2-6 | TRBV18 | - | - | 13 | CASSPDSANVLTF | TGTGCCAGCTCACCGGACAGCGCCAACGTCCTGACTTTC
TRBJ2-1 | TRBV7-3 | - | TRBD2 | 14 | CASSLSGRDNEQFF | TGTGCCAGCAGCTTAAGCGGGAGGGACAATGAGCAGTTCTTC